The 9 T cell receptor beta chains in this list originate from one sample, sequenced in a study of blood T cells in healthy people across ages (dated by TCRdb to 2014 to 2015). The method behind the library was 5' RACE. Sequencer: Illumina HiSeq 2500. A second roughly 7 to 12 cycle PCR used a sample-barcoded 5' primer and a J-beta primer mix. TCRdb reprocessed the public reads (quality trimming at Q25 with fastp, clone calling with MiXCR) and kept in-frame beta chains. Rows merge per CDR3 protein into single entries with the most common DNA and genes. This sample lists over 950,000 distinct CDR3 sequences; around two fifths were detected once. The ten largest account for around 14% of the sample. Sample: blood. The receptors stem from a man between 18 and 29 years old in good health.

In its sample, this clonotype was seen once. J is TRBJ1-4 and V is TRBV7-9; 10 bases match TRBD1. The CDR3 covers 18 residues. The germline CDR1 and CDR2 sequences are SEHNR and FQNEAQ (reference sequence). The trim removed 5 bases at V and 5 bases at J, leaving 14 bases unmatched. The CDR3, as DNA: TGTGCCAGCAGCCGCTCGGGACAGGGGTTCACAGCGAATGAAAAACTGTTTTTT. It is translated as CASSRSGQGFTANEKLFF.

The rearrangement joins TRBV20-1 to TRBJ2-5; D might be TRBD2 (6 bases). The germline V gene encodes CDR1 DFQATT and CDR2 SNEGSKA (reference sequence). The V end was cut by 1 base, the J end by 11 bases, with 20 bases between. This CDR3 has 14 residues. The CDR3 sequence is CSARGLGRNDEQYF. The DNA of the CDR3 is TGCAGTGCTAGAGGACTAGGGAGAAACGATGAGCAGTACTTC.

This clonotype was picked up a small number of times. The chain employs TRBV4-3 and TRBJ2-7; possibly TRBD1 or TRBD2 for D (5 bases each). The CDR3 contains 16 residues. CDR1 is LGHNA and CDR2 is YSLEER in the germline V gene. Trimming removed 0 bases at V and 5 bases at J, with 17 bases between. CDR3 sequence (DNA): TGCGCCAGCAGCCAAGATCGGGGTGGGGGTTTGGACGAGCAGTACTTC. Translated: CASSQDRGGGLDEQYF.

This rearrangement joins TRBV20-1 to TRBJ2-4, with 7 bases that match TRBD2. V lost 3 bases and J lost 3; bases outside the gene matches: 5. This CDR3 is 14 amino acids long. Germline assignment: CDR1 DFQATT and CDR2 SNEGSKA (reference sequence). In DNA, the CDR3 is TGCAGTGCTAGTCAGCGGGGTAGCAAAAACATTCAGTACTTC. Translation: CSASQRGSKNIQYF.

This clonotype occurred a few times. In DNA, the CDR3 is TGTGCCAGCAGTTTTCGACTAGCGGGGGGGCCGGAGCAGTTCTTC. It translates to CASSFRLAGGPEQFF. The chain uses TRBV27 and TRBJ2-1; TRBD2 agrees at 14 bases. J gave up 10 bases and V 3 bases, and 5 bases lay outside the gene matches. The germline V gene encodes CDR1 MNHEY and CDR2 SMNVEV (reference sequence). The CDR3 loop spans 15 amino acids.

There are many counts of this clonotype. J is TRBJ2-2 and V is TRBV6-2 or TRBV6-3; D unclear. Trimming took off 2 bases at V and 5 bases at J, with 3 bases between the two ends. The length of the CDR3 is 12 residues. CDR1 and CDR2 (germline): MNHEY, SVGEGT. The CDR3 protein is CASSYGTGELFF. The DNA of the CDR3 is TGTGCCAGCAGTTACGGTACCGGGGAGCTGTTTTTT.

The chain recombines TRBV3-1 with TRBJ2-1; tentatively, D is TRBD2 (6 bases). CDR3 length: 14 amino acids. Per the germline V gene, CDR1 is LGHDT and CDR2 is YNNKEL (reference sequence). Trimming cost V 1 base and J 10 bases, with 14 bases left between them. CDR3 sequence reads: CASSQGRGRKEQFF. The CDR3 DNA sequence: TGTGCCAGCAGCCAAGGGCGGGGCAGGAAGGAGCAGTTCTTC.

At least ten counts were recorded for this clonotype. The chain uses TRBV12-3 or TRBV12-4 and TRBJ2-7; 9 bases fit TRBD1. The V gene end was trimmed by 5 bases and the J gene end by 0 bases; junction bases not matched to a gene: 5. The CDR3 contains 15 residues. The CDR3 DNA reads as TGTGCCAGCAGTCCGGGACAGGGAAGCTCCTACGAGCAGTACTTC. This gives the protein CASSPGQGSSYEQYF.

The chain recombines TRBV4-2 with TRBJ1-1, with 7 bases that match TRBD1. Per germline, CDR1 LGHNA and CDR2 YNFKEQ. The CDR3 covers 18 residues. The junction had 14 bases not matched to a gene; V was cut back by 3 bases and J by 1 base. CDR3 residues: CASSQAQGRGRKNTEAFF. The CDR3 DNA follows: TGTGCCAGCAGCCAGGCCCAAGGAAGGGGGCGAAAGAACACTGAAGCTTTCTTT.